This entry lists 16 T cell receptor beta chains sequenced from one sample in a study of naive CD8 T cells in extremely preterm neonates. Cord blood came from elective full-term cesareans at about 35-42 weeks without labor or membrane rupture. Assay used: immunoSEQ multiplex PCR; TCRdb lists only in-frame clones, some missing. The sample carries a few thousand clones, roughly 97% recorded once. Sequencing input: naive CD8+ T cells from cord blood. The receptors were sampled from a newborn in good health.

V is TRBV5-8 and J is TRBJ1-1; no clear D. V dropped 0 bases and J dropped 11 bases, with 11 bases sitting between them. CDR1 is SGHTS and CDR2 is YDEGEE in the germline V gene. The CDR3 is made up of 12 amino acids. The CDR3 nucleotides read TGTGCCAGCAGCTTGGAAAGCGTTACGGCTTTCTTT. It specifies CASSLESVTAFF.

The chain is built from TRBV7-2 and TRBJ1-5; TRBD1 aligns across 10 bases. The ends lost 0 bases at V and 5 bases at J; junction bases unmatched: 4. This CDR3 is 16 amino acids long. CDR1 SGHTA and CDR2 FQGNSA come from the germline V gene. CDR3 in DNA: TGTGCCAGCAGCTTAGCGTCCGACAGGGGGCATCAGCCCCAGCATTTT. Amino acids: CASSLASDRGHQPQHF.

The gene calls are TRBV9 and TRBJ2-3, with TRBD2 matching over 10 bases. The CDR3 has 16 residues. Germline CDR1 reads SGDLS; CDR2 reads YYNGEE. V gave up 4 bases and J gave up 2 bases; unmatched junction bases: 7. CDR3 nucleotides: TGTGCCAGCAGCATCCGGACTAGCGGTTTCACAGATACGCAGTATTTT. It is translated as CASSIRTSGFTDTQYF.

The CDR3 nucleotides are TGTGCCAGCAGCCTCGGGATTTATAGCAATCAGCCCCAGCATTTT. Translation: CASSLGIYSNQPQHF. The rearrangement uses TRBV13 and TRBJ1-5; D ambiguous. The CDR3 runs 15 residues. Looked up from germline, CDR1 is PRHDT and CDR2 is FYEKMQ (reference sequence). Deletions cut 5 bases from V and 0 bases from J, with 11 bases between.

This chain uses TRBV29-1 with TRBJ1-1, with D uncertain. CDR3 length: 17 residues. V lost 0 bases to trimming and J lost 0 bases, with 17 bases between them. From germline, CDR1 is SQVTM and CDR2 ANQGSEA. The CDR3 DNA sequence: TGCAGCGTTGAAGACCGGACCCGGGGAGGCATGAACACTGAAGCTTTCTTT. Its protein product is CSVEDRTRGGMNTEAFF.

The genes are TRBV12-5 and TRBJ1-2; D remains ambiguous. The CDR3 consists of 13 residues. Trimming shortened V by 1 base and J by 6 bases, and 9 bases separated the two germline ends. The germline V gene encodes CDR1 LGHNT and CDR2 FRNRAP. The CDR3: CASGLAQVNGYTF. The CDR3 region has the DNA TGTGCTAGTGGTTTGGCCCAGGTAAATGGCTACACCTTC. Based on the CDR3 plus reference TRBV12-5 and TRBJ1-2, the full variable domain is DARVTQTPRHKVTEMGQEVTMRCQPILGHNTVFWYRQTMMQGLELLAYFRNRAPLDDSGMPKDRFSAEMPDATLATLKIQPSEPRDSAVYFCASGLAQVNGYTFGSGTRLTVV.

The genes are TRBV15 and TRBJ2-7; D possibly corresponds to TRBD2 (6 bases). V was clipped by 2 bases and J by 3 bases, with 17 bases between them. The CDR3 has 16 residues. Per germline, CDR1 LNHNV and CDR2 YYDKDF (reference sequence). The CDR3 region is CATSRLYLEGSYEQYF. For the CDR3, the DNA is TGTGCCACCAGCAGACTATACCTGGAGGGAAGCTACGAGCAGTACTTC.

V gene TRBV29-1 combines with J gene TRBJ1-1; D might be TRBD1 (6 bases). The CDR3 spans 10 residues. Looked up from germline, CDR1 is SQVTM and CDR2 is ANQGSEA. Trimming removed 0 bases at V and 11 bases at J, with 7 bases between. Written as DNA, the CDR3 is TGCAGCGTTGAAGATGGACAGGCTTTCTTT. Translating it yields CSVEDGQAFF.

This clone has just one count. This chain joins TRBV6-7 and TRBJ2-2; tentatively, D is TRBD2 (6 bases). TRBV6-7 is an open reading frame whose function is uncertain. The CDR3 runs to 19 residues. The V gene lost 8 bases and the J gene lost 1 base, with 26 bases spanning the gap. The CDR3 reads CASHQGGTGPFLNTGELFF. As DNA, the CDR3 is TGTGCCAGCCACCAGGGAGGCACGGGCCCTTTTCTGAACACCGGGGAGCTGTTTTTT.

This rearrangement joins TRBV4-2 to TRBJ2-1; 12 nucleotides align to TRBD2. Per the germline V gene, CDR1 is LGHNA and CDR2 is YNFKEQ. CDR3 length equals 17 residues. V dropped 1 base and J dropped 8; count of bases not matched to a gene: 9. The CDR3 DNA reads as TGTGCCAGCAGCCAAGCCCCGACTAGCGGGAGAACGGATGAGCAGTTCTTC. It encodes CASSQAPTSGRTDEQFF.

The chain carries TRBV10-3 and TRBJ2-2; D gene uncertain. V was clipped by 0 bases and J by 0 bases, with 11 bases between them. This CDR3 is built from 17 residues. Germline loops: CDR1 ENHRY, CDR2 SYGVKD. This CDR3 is CAISESILATNTGELFF. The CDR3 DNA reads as TGTGCCATCAGTGAGTCGATTCTGGCAACGAACACCGGGGAGCTGTTTTTT.

The CDR3 DNA is TGTGCCAGCAGTGATAGCAGTTGTCTCCTAGTCGACAATGAAAAACTGTTTTTT. Encoded protein: CASSDSSCLLVDNEKLFF. The chain couples TRBV6-1 to TRBJ1-4; D remains unclear. V shed 3 bases and J shed 5 bases, with 22 bases lying between them. The germline CDR1 and CDR2 sequences are MNHNS and SASEGT. The CDR3 spans 18 residues.

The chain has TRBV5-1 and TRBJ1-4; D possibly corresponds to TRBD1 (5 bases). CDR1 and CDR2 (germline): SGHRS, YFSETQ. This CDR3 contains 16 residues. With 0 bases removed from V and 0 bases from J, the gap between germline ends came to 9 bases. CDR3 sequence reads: CASSLDSRATNEKLFF. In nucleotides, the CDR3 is TGCGCCAGCAGCTTGGATTCCAGGGCAACTAATGAAAAACTGTTTTTT.

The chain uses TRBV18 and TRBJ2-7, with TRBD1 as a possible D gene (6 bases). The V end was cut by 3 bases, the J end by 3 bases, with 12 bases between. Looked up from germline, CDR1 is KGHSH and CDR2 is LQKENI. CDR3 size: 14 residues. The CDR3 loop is CASSPRDNDYEQYF. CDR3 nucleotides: TGTGCCAGCTCACCGAGGGACAACGACTACGAGCAGTACTTC.

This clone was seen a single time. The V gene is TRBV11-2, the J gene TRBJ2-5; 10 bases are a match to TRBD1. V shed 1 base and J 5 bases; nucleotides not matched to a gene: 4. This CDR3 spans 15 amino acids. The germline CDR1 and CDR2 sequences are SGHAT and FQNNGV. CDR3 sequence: CASSLGQGARETQYF. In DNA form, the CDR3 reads TGTGCCAGCAGCTTAGGACAGGGGGCAAGGGAGACCCAGTACTTC. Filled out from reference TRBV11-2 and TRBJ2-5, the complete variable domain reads EAGVAQSPRYKIIEKRQSVAFWCNPISGHATLYWYQQILGQGPKLLIQFQNNGVVDDSQLPKDRFSAERLKGVDSTLKIQPAKLEDSAVYLCASSLGQGARETQYFGPGTRLLVL.

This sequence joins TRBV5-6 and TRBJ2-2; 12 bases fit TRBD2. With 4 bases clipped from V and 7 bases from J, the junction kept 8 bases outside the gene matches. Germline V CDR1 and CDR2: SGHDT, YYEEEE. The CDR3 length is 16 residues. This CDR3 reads CASSLRLAGDGGELFF. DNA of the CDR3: TGTGCCAGCAGCCTTCGACTAGCGGGAGATGGCGGGGAGCTGTTTTTT.